This T cell receptor beta chain originates from a study of blood T cell repertoires in COVID-19. The wider study: The United States, Italy and Spain supplied acute and convalescent COVID-19 samples. PBMCs, B-cell-depleted T cells, or T cells were the source of the cDNA or gDNA that made up the material.

Authors' processing steps: Reference gene primer amplification gave estimated nucleated cell counts. Repertoires were generated with immunoSEQ multiplex PCR, while TCRdb's copy carries only in-frame clones and drops some. That table is the source of V, J and clone size, and D and trimming were worked out from the DNA. The sample yields roughly 180,000 clones, 75% to 85% seen once. The Seattle patients joined while their infection was active and were tracked longitudinally afterward. Germline V gene lookup returns CDR1 SGHVS and CDR2 FQNEAQ. There are 16 residues in the CDR3. V was clipped by 1 base and J by 4 bases, with 15 bases between them.

This chain joins TRBV7-8 and TRBJ2-3; tentative D call: TRBD1 (6 bases). The sample taken for sequencing was peripheral blood. The receptor's source is an older woman with COVID-19, enrolled during active disease. In nucleotides, the CDR3 is TGTGCCAGCAGCTTAGGGTCAGGGGTATGGGCAGATACGCAGTATTTT. It encodes CASSLGSGVWADTQYF.